A selection of T cell receptor beta chains follows, all from one sample in a study of T cells after posttransplantation cyclophosphamide. Assay: immunoSEQ multiplex PCR; the TCRdb copy retains only in-frame clones and omits some. This sample has some 8,800 clones, each found more than once. The material was PBMCs, obtained roughly 350 days after allogeneic stem cell transplant with posttransplant cyclophosphamide. These receptors originate from a male patient aged 50 to 59 who received an allogeneic stem cell transplant from a related donor and was CMV-positive. Some T cells may be graft donor cells. Both conserved end residues are part of each CDR3. A D gene is named only where the DNA matches it firmly. Some rows mark clone size as missing; the rest say once, few, many or name a class of expanded clone.

j_call: TRBJ2-3
v_call: TRBV4-1
clone_size: many
d_call: TRBD2
cdr3_nt: TGCGCCAGCAGCCGAGAATTGGGTAGCGGGGGGGGTAAAGATACGCAGTATTTT
cdr3_aa: CASSRELGSGGGKDTQYF

j_call: TRBJ1-1
v_call: TRBV5-4
clone_size: medium-sized
d_call: TRBD1
cdr3_nt: TGTGCCAGCAGCTTGCGGCAGGGGGACACTGAAGCTTTCTTT
cdr3_aa: CASSLRQGDTEAFF

j_call: TRBJ1-6
v_call: TRBV4-2
clone_size: few
d_call: TRBD1
cdr3_nt: TGTGCCAGCAGCCAAGGCCCCCCACAGGGGGGCCTCCACTTT
cdr3_aa: CASSQGPPQGGLHF

j_call: TRBJ2-7
v_call: TRBV4-2
clone_size: many
d_call: TRBD2
cdr3_nt: TGTGCCAGCCCTTTTATAGCGGGAACTCCCTACGAGCAGTACTTC
cdr3_aa: CASPFIAGTPYEQYF

j_call: TRBJ2-3
v_call: TRBV27
clone_size: many
d_call: TRBD2
cdr3_nt: TGTGCCAGCAGTTACCGGGGGGGCAGGGTCCGAGATACGCAGTATTTT
cdr3_aa: CASSYRGGRVRDTQYF

j_call: TRBJ1-2
v_call: TRBV30
clone_size: many
d_call: TRBD1
cdr3_nt: TGTGCCTGTTCCGGGACAGGGGGCTTAATGTTCTATGGCTACACCTTC
cdr3_aa: CACSGTGGLMFYGYTF

j_call: TRBJ1-2
v_call: TRBV6-1
clone_size: many
d_call: NA
cdr3_nt: TGTGCCAGCAGCCAGGCTACCAATGGATATGGCTACACCTTC
cdr3_aa: CASSQATNGYGYTF

j_call: TRBJ1-1
v_call: TRBV15
clone_size: many
d_call: NA
cdr3_nt: TGTGCCACCAGCAGAGCGCGGGGGAGCCCGAACACTGAAGCTTTCTTT
cdr3_aa: CATSRARGSPNTEAFF

j_call: TRBJ2-7
v_call: TRBV4-2
clone_size: NA
d_call: TRBD2
cdr3_nt: TGTGCCAGCAGACCTAGCGGGAGCGGCGAGCAGTACTTC
cdr3_aa: CASRPSGSGEQYF

j_call: TRBJ1-1
v_call: TRBV29-1
clone_size: many
d_call: NA
cdr3_nt: TGCAGCGTTGAAGATCTAGGGGACACGAAGAACACTGAAGCTTTCTTT
cdr3_aa: CSVEDLGDTKNTEAFF

j_call: TRBJ2-2
v_call: TRBV19
clone_size: many
d_call: NA
cdr3_nt: TGTGCCAGTAGTAATAGACTTATGTCCACCGGGGAGCTGTTTTTT
cdr3_aa: CASSNRLMSTGELFF

j_call: TRBJ2-2
v_call: TRBV5-1
clone_size: many
d_call: TRBD2
cdr3_nt: TGCGCCAGCAGCAAGGGACTAGCGGGTAACACCGGGGAGCTGTTTTTT
cdr3_aa: CASSKGLAGNTGELFF

j_call: TRBJ1-5
v_call: TRBV27
clone_size: many
d_call: TRBD1
cdr3_nt: TGTGCCAGCAGCAAGCTGGACAGGGGGGATCAGCCCCAGCATTTT
cdr3_aa: CASSKLDRGDQPQHF

j_call: TRBJ2-5
v_call: TRBV2
clone_size: many
d_call: TRBD1
cdr3_nt: TGTGCCAGCAGTGAGACAGGGTGGGAAGAGACCCAGTACTTC
cdr3_aa: CASSETGWEETQYF

j_call: TRBJ2-5
v_call: TRBV29-1
clone_size: many
d_call: TRBD2
cdr3_nt: TGCAGCGTACTAGCGGGGGGGGAGACCCAGTACTTC
cdr3_aa: CSVLAGGETQYF

j_call: TRBJ2-1
v_call: TRBV11-2
clone_size: many
d_call: NA
cdr3_nt: TGTGCCAGCAGCCCCCGGGGGTCTAGCTCCTACAATGAGCAGTTCTTC
cdr3_aa: CASSPRGSSSYNEQFF

j_call: TRBJ1-2
v_call: TRBV7-8
clone_size: many
d_call: TRBD1
cdr3_nt: TGTGCCAGCAGCTCAAGTGACAGGGCTGGCTACACCTTC
cdr3_aa: CASSSSDRAGYTF

j_call: TRBJ2-1
v_call: TRBV10-1
clone_size: many
d_call: TRBD2
cdr3_nt: TGCGCCAGCAGTCGATCGGGCGGGAGGGGGTCCTACAATGAGCAGTTCTTC
cdr3_aa: CASSRSGGRGSYNEQFF

j_call: TRBJ1-5
v_call: TRBV6-1
clone_size: many
d_call: NA
cdr3_nt: TGTGCCAGCAGTGACGAATGGACAGCGAGCCATCAGCCCCAGCATTTT
cdr3_aa: CASSDEWTASHQPQHF

j_call: TRBJ2-3
v_call: TRBV7-6
clone_size: many
d_call: NA
cdr3_nt: TGTGCCAGCAGCCCCAGAGGCGCGGCCACAGATACGCAGTATTTT
cdr3_aa: CASSPRGAATDTQYF

j_call: TRBJ1-1
v_call: TRBV18
clone_size: many
d_call: TRBD1
cdr3_nt: TGTGCCAGCTCACCGCCTTTACAGGGGCCGAACACTGAAGCTTTCTTT
cdr3_aa: CASSPPLQGPNTEAFF

j_call: TRBJ1-1
v_call: TRBV5-1
clone_size: medium-sized
d_call: NA
cdr3_nt: TGCGCCAGCCGAAACAGGATGAACACTGAAGCTTTCTTT
cdr3_aa: CASRNRMNTEAFF

j_call: TRBJ1-3
v_call: TRBV15
clone_size: many
d_call: TRBD1
cdr3_nt: TGTGCCACCAGCAGAACCGGGACAGGGAGGAACACCATATATTTT
cdr3_aa: CATSRTGTGRNTIYF

j_call: TRBJ1-3
v_call: TRBV30
clone_size: few
d_call: NA
cdr3_nt: TGTGCCTGGAAAGCGGAAGGCCCTCACTCTGGAAACACCATATATTTT
cdr3_aa: CAWKAEGPHSGNTIYF

j_call: TRBJ2-7
v_call: TRBV14
clone_size: many
d_call: TRBD1
cdr3_nt: TGTGCCAGCAGCCGGGACAGGGCTTCATCCTACGAGCAGTACTTC
cdr3_aa: CASSRDRASSYEQYF

j_call: TRBJ2-7
v_call: TRBV5-4
clone_size: many
d_call: TRBD2
cdr3_nt: TGTGCCAGCAGCTTGATGTCTAGCGGGGGGTGGAGCTCCTACGAGCAGTACTTC
cdr3_aa: CASSLMSSGGWSSYEQYF

j_call: TRBJ1-4
v_call: TRBV5-1
clone_size: many
d_call: NA
cdr3_nt: TGCGCCAGCAGCTTGGCTCTCGCAACTAATGAAAAACTGTTTTTT
cdr3_aa: CASSLALATNEKLFF

j_call: TRBJ2-3
v_call: TRBV11-3
clone_size: many
d_call: TRBD1
cdr3_nt: TGTGCCAGCAGCTTAGGGTTGGCCGGGACAGGAAGCACAGATACGCAGTATTTT
cdr3_aa: CASSLGLAGTGSTDTQYF

j_call: TRBJ2-2
v_call: TRBV9
clone_size: many
d_call: TRBD2
cdr3_nt: TGTGCCAGCAGCGTATCTCCGGGAGGAGGGGACACCGGGGAGCTGTTTTTT
cdr3_aa: CASSVSPGGGDTGELFF

j_call: TRBJ2-3
v_call: TRBV7-2
clone_size: many
d_call: NA
cdr3_nt: TGTGCCAGCAGCTTAACTCTAGGAGCGCAGTATTTT
cdr3_aa: CASSLTLGAQYF

j_call: TRBJ1-3
v_call: TRBV9
clone_size: NA
d_call: TRBD1
cdr3_nt: TGTGCCAGCAGCGTAGGACAGGGCCGCACGCAAGGAAACACCATATATTTT
cdr3_aa: CASSVGQGRTQGNTIYF

j_call: TRBJ2-1
v_call: TRBV14
clone_size: many
d_call: NA
cdr3_nt: TGTGCCAGCAGCTTGCGTCAATTGGCTAGCGATTACTACAATGAGCAGTTCTTC
cdr3_aa: CASSLRQLASDYYNEQFF

j_call: TRBJ2-3
v_call: TRBV9
clone_size: many
d_call: NA
cdr3_nt: TGTGCCAGCAGCTATCAACGGGAGAGGAGCACAGATACGCAGTATTTT
cdr3_aa: CASSYQRERSTDTQYF

j_call: TRBJ2-7
v_call: TRBV30
clone_size: many
d_call: TRBD1
cdr3_nt: TGTGCCTGGTCCGGGACAGGGTACTATACCTCCTACGAGCAGTACTTC
cdr3_aa: CAWSGTGYYTSYEQYF

j_call: TRBJ2-5
v_call: TRBV5-4
clone_size: many
d_call: NA
cdr3_nt: TGTGCCAGCAGATCTCGGGACTCCCAGGCTCCAGAGACCCAGTACTTC
cdr3_aa: CASRSRDSQAPETQYF

j_call: TRBJ1-3
v_call: TRBV6-1
clone_size: many
d_call: NA
cdr3_nt: TGTGCCAGCAGTGGGTGGGGGGATGGAAACACCATATATTTT
cdr3_aa: CASSGWGDGNTIYF

j_call: TRBJ1-3
v_call: TRBV4-1
clone_size: many
d_call: NA
cdr3_nt: TGCGCCAGCAGCCAAGATCGGTATGGAAACACCATATATTTT
cdr3_aa: CASSQDRYGNTIYF

j_call: TRBJ2-7
v_call: TRBV5-1
clone_size: many
d_call: NA
cdr3_nt: TGCGCCAGCAGCTGGCAGGGGCGAAACGAGCAGTACTTC
cdr3_aa: CASSWQGRNEQYF

j_call: TRBJ2-7
v_call: TRBV19
clone_size: many
d_call: NA
cdr3_nt: TGTGCCAGTAGCCCCCTTCGAGCGCGAGGGAACGAGCAGTACTTC
cdr3_aa: CASSPLRARGNEQYF

j_call: TRBJ2-3
v_call: TRBV19
clone_size: NA
d_call: NA
cdr3_nt: TGTGCCAGTAGTATCCAGGGGGGAGAGACAGATACGCAGTATTTT
cdr3_aa: CASSIQGGETDTQYF

j_call: TRBJ2-2
v_call: TRBV11-3
clone_size: many
d_call: TRBD1
cdr3_nt: TGTGCCAGCAGCTCTGGACAGGATATCACCGGGGAGCTGTTTTTT
cdr3_aa: CASSSGQDITGELFF

j_call: TRBJ1-4
v_call: TRBV10-3
clone_size: many
d_call: TRBD1
cdr3_nt: TGTGCCACCCGAAGAACAGGGGGCGTTGAAAAACTGTTTTTT
cdr3_aa: CATRRTGGVEKLFF